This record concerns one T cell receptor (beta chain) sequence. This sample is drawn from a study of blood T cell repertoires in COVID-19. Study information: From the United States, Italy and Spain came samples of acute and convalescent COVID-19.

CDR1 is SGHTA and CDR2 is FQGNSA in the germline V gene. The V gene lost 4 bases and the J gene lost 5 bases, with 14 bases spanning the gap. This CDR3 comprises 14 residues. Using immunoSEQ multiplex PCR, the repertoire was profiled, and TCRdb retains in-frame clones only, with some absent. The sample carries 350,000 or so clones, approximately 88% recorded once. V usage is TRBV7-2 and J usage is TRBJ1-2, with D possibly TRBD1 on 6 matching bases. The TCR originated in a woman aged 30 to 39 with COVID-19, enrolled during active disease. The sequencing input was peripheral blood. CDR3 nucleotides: TGTGCCAGCAGCTCCCTAGGGGGAGGGTATGGCTACACCTTC. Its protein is CASSSLGGGYGYTF.